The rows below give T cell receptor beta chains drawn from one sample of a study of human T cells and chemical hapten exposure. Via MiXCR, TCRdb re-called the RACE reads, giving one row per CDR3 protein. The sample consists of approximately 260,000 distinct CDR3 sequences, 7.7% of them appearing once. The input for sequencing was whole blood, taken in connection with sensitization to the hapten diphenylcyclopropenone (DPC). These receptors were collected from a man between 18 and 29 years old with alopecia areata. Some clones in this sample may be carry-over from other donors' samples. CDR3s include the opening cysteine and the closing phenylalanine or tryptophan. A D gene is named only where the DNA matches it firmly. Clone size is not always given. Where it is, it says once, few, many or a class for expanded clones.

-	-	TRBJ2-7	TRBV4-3	TGCGCCAGCAGCCAAGCTCGGAACCCTACCTACGAGCAGTACTTC	CASSQARNPTYEQYF
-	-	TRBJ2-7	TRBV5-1	TGCGCCAGCAGCCCAGCCAGGTCCAGTTACGAGCAGTACTTC	CASSPARSSYEQYF
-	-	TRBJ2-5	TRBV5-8	TGTGCCAGCAGCTTGGCGGCGACAGCAGAACAAGAGACCCAGTACTTC	CASSLAATAEQETQYF
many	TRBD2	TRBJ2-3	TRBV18	TGTGCCAGCTCACCACAAACGCTCGGACTAGCGGGATCAGGGGATACGCAGTATTTT	CASSPQTLGLAGSGDTQYF
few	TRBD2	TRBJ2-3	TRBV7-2	TGTGCCAGCAGCTTAGATGCGGGGGGGCAAGATACGCAGTATTTT	CASSLDAGGQDTQYF
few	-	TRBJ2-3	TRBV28	TGTGCCAGCAGCCTCCAGGAAGATACGCAGTATTTT	CASSLQEDTQYF
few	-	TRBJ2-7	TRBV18	TGTGCCAGCTCACCGACCGGGACCCCCGGACCCAAGCAGTACTTC	CASSPTGTPGPKQYF
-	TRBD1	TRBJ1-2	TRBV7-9	TGTGCCAGCAGCCTAAAGACAGGGCCCAACTATGGCTACACCTTC	CASSLKTGPNYGYTF
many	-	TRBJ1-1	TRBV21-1	TGTGCCAGCAGCACACTAACGAGAGCGAGGGCGACTGGCACTGAAGCTTTCTTT	CASSTLTRARATGTEAFF
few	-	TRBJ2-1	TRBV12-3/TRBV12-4	TGTGCCAGCAGTTTAGGAGTTTACAATGAGCAGTTCTTC	CASSLGVYNEQFF
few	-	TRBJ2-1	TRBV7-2	TGTGCCAGCAGCCCAGGGTCACTCTCCTACAATGAGCAGTTCTTC	CASSPGSLSYNEQFF
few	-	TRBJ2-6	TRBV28	TGTGCCAGCAGTTTCGGAGGGGGCTCTGGGGCCAACGTCCTGACTTTC	CASSFGGGSGANVLTF
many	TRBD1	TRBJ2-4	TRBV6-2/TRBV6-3	TGTGCCAGCAGCCCGGGACAGCTAGCCAAAAACATTCAGTACTTC	CASSPGQLAKNIQYF
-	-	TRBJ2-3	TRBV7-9	TGTGCCAGCAGCTTTGATAAAAGGGATACGCAGTATTTT	CASSFDKRDTQYF
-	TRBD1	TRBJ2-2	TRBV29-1	TGCAGCGCGTTGGGACAGGGATTAACCGGGGAGCTGTTTTTT	CSALGQGLTGELFF
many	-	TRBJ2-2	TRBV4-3	TGCGCCAGCAGCCAAACAGGGTATTATTTAGGGACCGGGGAGCTGTTTTTT	CASSQTGYYLGTGELFF
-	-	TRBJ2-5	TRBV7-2	TGTGCCAGCAGCTCGAAGGCCGGAGGGACCCAGTACTTC	CASSSKAGGTQYF
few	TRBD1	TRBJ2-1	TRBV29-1	TGCAGCGTAATGACAGGGTCCTCCTACAATGAGCAGTTCTTC	CSVMTGSSYNEQFF
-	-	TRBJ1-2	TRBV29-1	TGCAGCGTGACTCATGCGGATGGCTACACCTTC	CSVTHADGYTF
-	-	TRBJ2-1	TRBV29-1	TGCAGCGTTGAACACAGTAAGCAGTTCTTC	CSVEHSKQFF
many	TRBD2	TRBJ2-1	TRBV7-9	TGTGCCAGCAGCCCCTCCGGACTAGAGGCCTACAATGAGCAGTTCTTC	CASSPSGLEAYNEQFF
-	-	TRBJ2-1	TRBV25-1	TGTGCCAGCAGTGTTGACCCCCGAGGGGACAATGAGCAGTTCTTC	CASSVDPRGDNEQFF
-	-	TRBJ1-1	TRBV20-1	TGCAGTGCTATCTCGGCAGGGTGGGGGAACACTGAAGCTTTCTTT	CSAISAGWGNTEAFF
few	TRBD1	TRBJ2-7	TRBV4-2	TGTGCCAGCAGCCCCGGACAGGGTTGGTACGAGCAGTACTTC	CASSPGQGWYEQYF
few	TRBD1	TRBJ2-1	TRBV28	TGTGCCAGCAGTCGAAACAGGGGGTTCTCCTACAATGAGCAGTTCTTC	CASSRNRGFSYNEQFF
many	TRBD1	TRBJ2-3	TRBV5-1	TGCGCCAGCCAAGAGGGGGCTAGCACAGATACGCAGTATTTT	CASQEGASTDTQYF
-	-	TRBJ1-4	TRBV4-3	TGCGCCAGCAGCCCGCACAGGGTGCGCCGGGAAAAACTGTTTTTT	CASSPHRVRREKLFF
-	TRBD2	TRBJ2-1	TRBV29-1	TGCAGCGTTGCGAATAGCGGGGGGGCTGAGCAGTTCTTC	CSVANSGGAEQFF
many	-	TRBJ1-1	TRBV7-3	TGTGCCAGCAGCTCCAGCCCGAACACTGAAGCTTTCTTT	CASSSSPNTEAFF
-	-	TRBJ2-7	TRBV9	TGTGCCAGCAGCGTAGGGGGGCGATCGTGGGACGAGCAGTACTTC	CASSVGGRSWDEQYF
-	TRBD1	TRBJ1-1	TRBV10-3	TGTGCCATCAGTGATTCAGGGGGGGCTTTCTTT	CAISDSGGAFF
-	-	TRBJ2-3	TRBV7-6	TGTGCCAGCAGCAATCATTGGACCGGCATAGATACGCAGTATTTT	CASSNHWTGIDTQYF
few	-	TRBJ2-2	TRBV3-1	TGTGCCAGCAGCCAAAGGGTAGGGGACACCGGGGAGCTGTTTTTT	CASSQRVGDTGELFF
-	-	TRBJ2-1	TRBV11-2	TGTGCCAGCAGCTTATTACTGCCAAACAATGAGCAGTTCTTC	CASSLLLPNNEQFF
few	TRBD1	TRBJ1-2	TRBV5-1	TGCGCCAGCAGCTTGGGGGACAGCGCCGGCGGAGCCTACACCTTC	CASSLGDSAGGAYTF
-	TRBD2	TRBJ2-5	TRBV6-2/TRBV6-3	TGTGCCAGCAGTTACTCGGGACTAGCGGGAGCAACGGCCCAGTACTTC	CASSYSGLAGATAQYF
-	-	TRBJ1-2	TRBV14	TGTGCCAGCAGCCAAGATTGGGGAAACTATGGCTACACCTTC	CASSQDWGNYGYTF
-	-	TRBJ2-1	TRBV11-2	TGTGCCAGCAGCCCCGCTGGAGCGGTGTTCTACAATGAGCAGTTCTTC	CASSPAGAVFYNEQFF
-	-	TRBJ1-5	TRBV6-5	TGTGCCAGCAGACCTGGGACATTCGGAAGCAATCAGCCCCAGCATTTT	CASRPGTFGSNQPQHF
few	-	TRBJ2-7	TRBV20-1	TGCAGTGCTAGACCCGACGTAGACTACGAGCAGTACTTC	CSARPDVDYEQYF